This T cell receptor beta chain stems from a study of cytomegalovirus exposure and HLA in healthy donors. This clone was recorded a few times. Its antigen is currently unknown. The PCR had 60 Vbeta and 13 Jbeta primers. Clones were sequenced by immunoSEQ multiplex PCR, and TCRdb holds only the in-frame ones, with some missing. This table has about 130,000 clones, 60% to 80% appearing once. Whole-study findings and limits: The study designated 164 TCR beta chains cytomegalovirus-associated.

CDR3 length equals 13 residues. Trimming cost V 9 bases and J 3 bases, with 15 bases left between them. Germline CDR1 reads MNHEY; CDR2 reads SVGAGI. V and J are TRBV6-5 and TRBJ2-7; tentative D call: TRBD2 (5 bases). This clonotype was obtained from a man aged 45-65 years in good health and CMV-seropositive. The specimen was PBMCs. Here the CDR3 DNA reads TGTGCCAGTGAGGAGGCGACCCTCTACGAGCAGTACTTC. It translates to CASEEATLYEQYF.